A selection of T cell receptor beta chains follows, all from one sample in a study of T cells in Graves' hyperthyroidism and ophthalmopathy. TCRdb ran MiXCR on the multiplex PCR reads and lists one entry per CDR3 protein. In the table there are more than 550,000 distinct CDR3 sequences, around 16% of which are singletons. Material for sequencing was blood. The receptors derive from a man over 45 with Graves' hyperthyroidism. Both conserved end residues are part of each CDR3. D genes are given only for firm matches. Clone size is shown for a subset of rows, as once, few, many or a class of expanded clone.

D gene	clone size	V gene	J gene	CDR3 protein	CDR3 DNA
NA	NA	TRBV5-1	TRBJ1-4	CASSTGQPPEKLFF	TGCGCCAGCAGCACCGGACAGCCTCCTGAAAAACTGTTTTTT
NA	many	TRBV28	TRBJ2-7	CASSLSSSIYEQYF	TGTGCCAGCAGTTTAAGTTCTTCCATCTACGAGCAGTACTTC
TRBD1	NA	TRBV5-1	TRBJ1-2	CASSSYGTVYGYTF	TGCGCCAGCAGCTCGTACGGGACAGTCTATGGCTACACCTTC
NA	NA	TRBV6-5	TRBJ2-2	CASSYIQVGSGELFF	TGTGCCAGCAGTTACATACAGGTAGGCAGCGGGGAGCTGTTTTTT
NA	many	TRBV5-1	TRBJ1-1	CASSLGGEAFF	TGTGCCAGCAGTTTGGGGGGGGAAGCTTTCTTT
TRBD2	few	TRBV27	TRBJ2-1	CASSRLTSDGEFF	TGTGCCAGCAGTCGACTAACTAGCGACGGGGAGTTCTTC
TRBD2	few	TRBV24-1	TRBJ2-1	CATSDLRLAGEDEQFF	TGTGCCACCAGTGATTTGCGGCTAGCGGGGGAGGATGAGCAGTTCTTC
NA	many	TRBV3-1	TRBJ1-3	CASSQDRGNTIYF	TGTGCCAGCAGCCAAGATAGAGGAAACACCATATATTTT
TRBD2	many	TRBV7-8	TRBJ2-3	CASSTPAGASSDTQYF	TGTGCCAGCAGCACCCCAGCGGGAGCGAGTTCAGATACGCAGTATTTT
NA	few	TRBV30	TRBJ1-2	CAWRGPPNYGYTF	TGTGCCTGGAGAGGACCCCCGAACTATGGCTACACCTTC
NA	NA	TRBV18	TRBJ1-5	CASSPNGGDNQPQHF	TGTGCCAGCTCACCAAACGGGGGGGATAATCAGCCCCAGCATTTT
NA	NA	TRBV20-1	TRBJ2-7	CSAPKGTESVEQYF	TGCAGTGCTCCTAAAGGGACCGAGTCGGTCGAGCAGTACTTC
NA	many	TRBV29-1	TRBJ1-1	CSVSTGGNTEAFF	TGCAGCGTTAGTACGGGGGGGAACACTGAAGCTTTCTTT
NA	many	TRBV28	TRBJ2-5	CASSRSSGPGRETQYF	TGTGCCAGCAGTCGGTCCTCTGGACCGGGGAGGGAGACCCAGTACTTC
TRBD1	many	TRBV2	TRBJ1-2	CASRAGTGNTF	TGTGCCAGCAGGGCCGGGACAGGGAACACCTTC
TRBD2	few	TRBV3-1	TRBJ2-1	CASSLMREYNEQFF	TGTGCCAGCAGCTTAATGCGGGAGTACAATGAGCAGTTCTTC
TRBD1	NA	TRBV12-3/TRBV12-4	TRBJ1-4	CASRFATQGIGKLFF	TGTGCCAGCAGGTTCGCTACACAGGGGATCGGAAAACTGTTTTTT
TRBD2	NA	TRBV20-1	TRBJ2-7	CSATTSGEIYEQYF	TGCAGTGCCACCACTAGCGGAGAGATCTACGAGCAGTACTTC
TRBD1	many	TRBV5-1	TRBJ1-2	CASSVAPPGQGNYGYTF	TGCGCCAGCAGCGTGGCCCCACCGGGACAGGGGAACTATGGCTACACCTTC
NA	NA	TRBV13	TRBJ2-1	CASSLGPERGVWSYNEQFF	TGTGCCAGCAGCTTAGGGCCCGAGAGAGGGGTGTGGTCCTACAATGAGCAGTTCTTC
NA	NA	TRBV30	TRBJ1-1	CAWSILQGNTEAFF	TGTGCCTGGAGCATTCTACAGGGGAACACTGAAGCTTTCTTT
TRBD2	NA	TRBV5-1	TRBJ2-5	CASSFIFGEGQYF	TGCGCCAGCAGCTTTATTTTCGGGGAGGGCCAGTACTTC
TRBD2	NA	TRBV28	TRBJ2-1	CASSYRGGAYNEQFF	TGTGCCAGCAGTTACCGGGGAGGGGCCTACAATGAGCAGTTCTTC
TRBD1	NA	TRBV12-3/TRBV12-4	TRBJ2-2	CASSNPGTGETGELFF	TGTGCCAGCAGTAACCCGGGGACAGGGGAGACCGGGGAGCTGTTTTTT
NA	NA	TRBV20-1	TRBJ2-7	CSAPAGYEQYF	TGCAGTGCTCCTGCGGGGTACGAGCAGTACTTC
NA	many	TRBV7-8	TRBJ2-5	CASAPGTVQETQYF	TGTGCCAGCGCCCCAGGGACGGTTCAAGAGACCCAGTACTTC
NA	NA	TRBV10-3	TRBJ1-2	CAISESKGDPNSNYGYTF	TGTGCCATCAGTGAGTCGAAAGGGGACCCAAACTCTAACTATGGCTACACCTTC
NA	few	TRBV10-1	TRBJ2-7	CASSETHPAQGQGVDEQYF	TGCGCCAGCAGTGAGACACACCCCGCACAGGGTCAGGGAGTGGACGAGCAGTACTTC
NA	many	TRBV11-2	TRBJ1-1	CASSLGDRLGSAFF	TGTGCCAGCAGCTTAGGTGATAGGTTAGGTTCAGCTTTCTTT
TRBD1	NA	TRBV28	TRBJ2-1	CASSPPGQPYNEQFF	TGTGCCAGCAGTCCCCCGGGACAGCCGTACAATGAGCAGTTCTTC
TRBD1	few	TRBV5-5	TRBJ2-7	CASSQEPGGYEQYF	TGTGCCAGCAGCCAAGAGCCAGGGGGCTACGAGCAGTACTTC
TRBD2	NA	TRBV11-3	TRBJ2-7	CASSLRSGRAVYEQYF	TGTGCCAGCAGCCTTCGTAGCGGGAGGGCCGTCTACGAGCAGTACTTC
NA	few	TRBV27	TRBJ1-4	CGSEKLFF	TGTGGATCAGAAAAACTGTTTTTT
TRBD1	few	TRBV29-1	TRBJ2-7	CSVRDRAYEQYF	TGCAGCGTCCGGGACAGGGCGTACGAGCAGTACTTC
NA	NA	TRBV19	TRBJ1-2	CASSIQTLHYGYTF	TGTGCCAGTAGTATCCAGACGCTTCACTATGGCTACACCTTC
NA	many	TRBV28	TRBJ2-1	CASSATAAYNEQFF	TGTGCCAGCAGTGCGACAGCAGCCTACAATGAGCAGTTCTTC
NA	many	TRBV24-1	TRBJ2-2	CATREANTGELFF	TGTGCCACCCGCGAGGCCAACACCGGGGAGCTGTTTTTT
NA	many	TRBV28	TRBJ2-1	CASTPTSGGSGSYNEQFF	TGTGCCAGCACCCCTACCAGCGGTGGTAGCGGATCCTACAATGAGCAGTTCTTC
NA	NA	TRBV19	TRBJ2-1	CASSKYRDGGYNEQFF	TGTGCCAGTAGTAAATACCGGGACGGAGGCTACAATGAGCAGTTCTTC
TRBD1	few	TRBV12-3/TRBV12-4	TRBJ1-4	CASSPTGARGKLFF	TGTGCCAGCAGTCCGACAGGGGCTAGAGGAAAACTGTTTTTT
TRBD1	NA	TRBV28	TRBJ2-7	CASTLTGWDEQYF	TGTGCCAGCACCTTGACAGGGTGGGACGAGCAGTACTTC
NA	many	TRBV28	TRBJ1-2	CASNKLNYGYTF	TGTGCCAGCAATAAACTAAACTATGGCTACACCTTC
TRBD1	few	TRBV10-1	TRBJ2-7	CASSLSGTASYEQYF	TGCGCCAGCAGCCTTTCCGGGACAGCCTCCTACGAGCAGTACTTC
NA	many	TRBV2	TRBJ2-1	CASMAYNEQFF	TGTGCCAGCATGGCCTACAATGAGCAGTTCTTC
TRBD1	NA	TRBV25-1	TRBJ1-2	CASRKDRGGYTF	TGTGCCAGCAGGAAGGACAGGGGTGGCTACACCTTC